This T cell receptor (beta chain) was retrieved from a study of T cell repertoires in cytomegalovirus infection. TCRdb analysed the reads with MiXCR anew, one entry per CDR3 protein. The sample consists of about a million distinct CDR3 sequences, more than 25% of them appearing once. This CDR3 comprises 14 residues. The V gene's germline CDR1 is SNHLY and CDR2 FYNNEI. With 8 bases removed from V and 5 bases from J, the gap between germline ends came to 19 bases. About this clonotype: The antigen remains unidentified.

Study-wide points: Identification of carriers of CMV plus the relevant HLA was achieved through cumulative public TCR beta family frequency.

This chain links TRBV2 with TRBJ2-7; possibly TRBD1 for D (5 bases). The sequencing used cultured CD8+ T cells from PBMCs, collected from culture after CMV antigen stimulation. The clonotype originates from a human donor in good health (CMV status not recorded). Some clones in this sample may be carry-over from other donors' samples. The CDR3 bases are TGTGCCAGCCTTTCGACAGAATCATCGGACGAGCAGTACGTC. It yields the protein CASLSTESSDEQYV.